In its sample, the clone carrying this TCR beta chain was seen a few times. Its antigen is not identified. Of the isolated RNA, all was reverse transcribed, and so the sequenced material was expressed TCRB transcripts. Measured with immunoSEQ multiplex PCR; TCRdb has only the in-frame clones, and not every one. Of fewer than 900,000 clones in the sample, roughly 16% are singletons; the top ten hold 0.02% to 0.025%. All of the sorted populations showed purity greater than 95%. This entry belongs to a study of beta chain features in type 1 diabetes. Study results and limitations: Cells with high TCR expression could be over-represented by cDNA sequencing. Insertions were fewer and deletions more numerous at VDJ junctions in type 1 diabetes patients.

Germline V gene data show CDR1 as MDHEN and CDR2 as SYDVKM. The CDR3 spans 15 residues. V was trimmed by 8 bases and J by 2 bases, leaving 17 bases between them. This chain links TRBV28 with TRBJ2-3, with D perhaps TRBD2 (6 bases). The receptor was derived from a woman aged 18 to 35 in good health. Sequenced sample: naive CD4+ T cells from blood. The CDR3 is CASYDAGRYTDTQYF. The CDR3, as DNA: TGTGCCAGCTACGACGCGGGACGTTACACAGATACGCAGTATTTT. The full variable domain, its missing parts supplied by reference TRBV28 and TRBJ2-3, is DVKVTQSSRYLVKRTGEKVFLECVQDMDHENMFWYRQDPGLGLRLIYFSYDVKMKEKGDIPEGYSVSREKKERFSLILESASTNQTSMYLCASYDAGRYTDTQYFGPGTRLTVL.